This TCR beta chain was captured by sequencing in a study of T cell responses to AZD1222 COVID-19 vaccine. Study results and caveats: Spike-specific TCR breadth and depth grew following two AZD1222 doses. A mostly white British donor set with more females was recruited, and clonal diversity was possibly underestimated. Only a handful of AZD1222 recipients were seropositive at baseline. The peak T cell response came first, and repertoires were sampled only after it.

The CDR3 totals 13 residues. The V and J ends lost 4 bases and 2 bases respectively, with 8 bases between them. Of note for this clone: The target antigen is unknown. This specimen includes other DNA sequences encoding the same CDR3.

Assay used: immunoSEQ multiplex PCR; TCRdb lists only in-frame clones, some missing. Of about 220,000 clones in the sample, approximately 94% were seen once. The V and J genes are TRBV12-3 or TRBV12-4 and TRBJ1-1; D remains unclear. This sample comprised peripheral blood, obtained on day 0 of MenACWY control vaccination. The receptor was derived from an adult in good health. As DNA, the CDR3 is TGTGCCAGCAGTTCCCAGGCAAACACTGAAGCTTTCTTT. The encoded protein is CASSSQANTEAFF.